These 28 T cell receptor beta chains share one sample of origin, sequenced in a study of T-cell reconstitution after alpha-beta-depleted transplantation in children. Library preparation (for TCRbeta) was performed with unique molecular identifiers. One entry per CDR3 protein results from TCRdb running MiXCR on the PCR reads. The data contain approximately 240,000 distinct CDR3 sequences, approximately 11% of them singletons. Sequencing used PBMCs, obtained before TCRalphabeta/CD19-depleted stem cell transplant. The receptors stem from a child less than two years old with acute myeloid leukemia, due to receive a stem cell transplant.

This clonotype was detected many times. The CDR3 region is CASSSTTYEQYF. The CDR3 nucleotides are TGTGCCAGCAGCTCCACAACCTACGAGCAGTACTTC. V usage is TRBV7-2 and J usage is TRBJ2-7, with D uncertain. Germline-derived CDR1 and CDR2 are SGHTA and FQGNSA. This CDR3 region has 12 residues. V was shortened by 4 bases and J by 2 bases, with 6 bases between the two germline ends.

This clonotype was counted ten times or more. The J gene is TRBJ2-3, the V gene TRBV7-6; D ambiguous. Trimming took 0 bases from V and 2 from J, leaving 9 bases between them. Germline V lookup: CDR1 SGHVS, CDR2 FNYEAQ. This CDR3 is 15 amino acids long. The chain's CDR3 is CASSLAFQPTDTQYF. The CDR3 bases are TGTGCCAGCAGCTTAGCGTTCCAGCCCACAGATACGCAGTATTTT.

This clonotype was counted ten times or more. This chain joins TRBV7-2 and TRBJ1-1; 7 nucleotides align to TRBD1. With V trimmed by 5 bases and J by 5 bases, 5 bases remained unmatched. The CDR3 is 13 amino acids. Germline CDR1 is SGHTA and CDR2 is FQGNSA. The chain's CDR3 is CASSLTGVTEAFF. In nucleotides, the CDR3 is TGTGCCAGCAGCCTTACAGGGGTTACTGAAGCTTTCTTT.

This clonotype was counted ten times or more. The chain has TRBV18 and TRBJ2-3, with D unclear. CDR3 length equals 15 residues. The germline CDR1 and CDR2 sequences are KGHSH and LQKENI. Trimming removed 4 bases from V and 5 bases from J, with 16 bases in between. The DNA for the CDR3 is TGTGCCAGCTCACGTTCCTTGCGGCTTCGAGATACGCAGTATTTT. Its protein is CASSRSLRLRDTQYF. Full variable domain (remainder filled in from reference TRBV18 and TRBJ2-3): NAGVMQNPRHLVRRRGQEARLRCSPMKGHSHVYWYRQLPEEGLKFMVYLQKENIIDESGMPKERFSAEFPKEGPSILRIQQVVRGDSAAYFCASSRSLRLRDTQYFGPGTRLTVL.

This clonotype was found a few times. The CDR3 reads CSATLGLAGEQYF. The CDR3 coding sequence is TGCAGTGCTACCTTGGGACTAGCCGGGGAGCAGTACTTC. V usage is TRBV20-1 and J usage is TRBJ2-7, with 9 positions matching TRBD2. The CDR3 contains 13 residues. V lost 4 bases, J lost 7 bases, and 8 bases stayed unmatched. CDR1 and CDR2 (germline): DFQATT, SNEGSKA (reference sequence).

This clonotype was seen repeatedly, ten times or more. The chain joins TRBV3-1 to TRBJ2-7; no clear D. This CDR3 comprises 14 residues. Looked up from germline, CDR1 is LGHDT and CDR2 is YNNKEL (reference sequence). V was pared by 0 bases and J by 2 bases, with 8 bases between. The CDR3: CASSQEGRAYEQYF. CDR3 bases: TGTGCCAGCAGCCAAGAGGGCAGAGCCTACGAGCAGTACTTC.

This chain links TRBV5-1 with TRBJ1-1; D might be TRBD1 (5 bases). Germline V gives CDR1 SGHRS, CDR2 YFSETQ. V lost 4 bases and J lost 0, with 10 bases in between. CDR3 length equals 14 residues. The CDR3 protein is CASSQDSLNTEAFF. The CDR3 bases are TGCGCCAGCAGCCAAGACAGTCTGAACACTGAAGCTTTCTTT.

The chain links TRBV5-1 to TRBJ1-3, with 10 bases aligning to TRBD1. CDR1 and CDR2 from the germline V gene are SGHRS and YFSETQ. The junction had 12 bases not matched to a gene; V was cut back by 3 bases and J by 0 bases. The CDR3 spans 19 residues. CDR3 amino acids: CASSSTGTGAPSSGNTIYF. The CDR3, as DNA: TGCGCCAGCAGCTCCACCGGGACAGGGGCCCCCAGCTCTGGAAACACCATATATTTT.

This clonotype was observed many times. The chain's CDR3 is CASSLVVNTGELFF. CDR3 DNA: TGTGCCAGCAGCTTAGTGGTTAACACCGGGGAGCTGTTTTTT. The chain employs TRBV7-2 and TRBJ2-2; D is ambiguous. CDR3 length: 14 amino acids. Trimming removed 1 base from V and 2 bases from J, with 5 bases in between. CDR1 and CDR2 (germline): SGHTA, FQGNSA.

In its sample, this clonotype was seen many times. The CDR3 DNA is TGTGCCAGCAGTTTACAGGACGGTGGCTCCTACGAGCAGTACTTC. It encodes CASSLQDGGSYEQYF. The chain links TRBV28 to TRBJ2-7; no reliable D call. CDR1 is MDHEN, CDR2 SYDVKM, per germline. This CDR3 spans 15 amino acids. V was clipped by 2 bases and J by 0 bases, with 11 bases between them. Supplemented by reference TRBV28 and TRBJ2-7, the full variable domain reads DVKVTQSSRYLVKRTGEKVFLECVQDMDHENMFWYRQDPGLGLRLIYFSYDVKMKEKGDIPEGYSVSREKKERFSLILESASTNQTSMYLCASSLQDGGSYEQYFGPGTRLTVT.

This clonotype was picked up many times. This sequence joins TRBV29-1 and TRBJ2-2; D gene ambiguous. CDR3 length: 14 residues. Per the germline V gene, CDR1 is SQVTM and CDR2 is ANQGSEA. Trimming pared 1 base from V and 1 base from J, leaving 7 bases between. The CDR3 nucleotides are TGCAGCGTTGAAGTGGTCCAGAACACCGGGGAGCTGTTTTTT. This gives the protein CSVEVVQNTGELFF.

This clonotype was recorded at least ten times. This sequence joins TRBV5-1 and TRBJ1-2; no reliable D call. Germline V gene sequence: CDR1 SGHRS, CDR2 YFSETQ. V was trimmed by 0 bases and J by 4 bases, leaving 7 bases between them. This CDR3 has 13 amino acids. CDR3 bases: TGCGCCAGCAGCTTGGCCGGGGTCTATGGCTACACCTTC. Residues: CASSLAGVYGYTF.

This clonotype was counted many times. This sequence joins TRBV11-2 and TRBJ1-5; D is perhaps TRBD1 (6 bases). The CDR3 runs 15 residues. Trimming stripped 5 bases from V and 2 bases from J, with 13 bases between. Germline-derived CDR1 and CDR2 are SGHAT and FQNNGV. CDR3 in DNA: TGTGCCAGCAGCGCCGCCAGGGGTGGCAATCAGCCCCAGCATTTT. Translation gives CASSAARGGNQPQHF.

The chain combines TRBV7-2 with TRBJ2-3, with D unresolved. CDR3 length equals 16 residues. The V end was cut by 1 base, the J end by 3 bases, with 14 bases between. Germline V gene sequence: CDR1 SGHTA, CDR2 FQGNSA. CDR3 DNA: TGTGCCAGCAGCTTAGGGGCCCGGGTAGCAACAGATACGCAGTATTTT. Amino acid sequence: CASSLGARVATDTQYF.

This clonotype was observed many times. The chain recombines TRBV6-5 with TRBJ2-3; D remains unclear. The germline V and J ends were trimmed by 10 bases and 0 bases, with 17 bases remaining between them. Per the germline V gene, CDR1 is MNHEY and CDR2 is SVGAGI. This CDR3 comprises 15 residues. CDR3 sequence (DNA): TGTGCCACCCAGATACACATAACTAGCACAGATACGCAGTATTTT. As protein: CATQIHITSTDTQYF.

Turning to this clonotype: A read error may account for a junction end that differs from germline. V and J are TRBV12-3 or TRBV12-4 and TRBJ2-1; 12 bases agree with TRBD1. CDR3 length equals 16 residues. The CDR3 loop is CASSYLPGTGGNERFF. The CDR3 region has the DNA TGTGCCAGCAGTTACCTGCCCGGGACAGGGGGCAATGAGCGGTTCTTC.

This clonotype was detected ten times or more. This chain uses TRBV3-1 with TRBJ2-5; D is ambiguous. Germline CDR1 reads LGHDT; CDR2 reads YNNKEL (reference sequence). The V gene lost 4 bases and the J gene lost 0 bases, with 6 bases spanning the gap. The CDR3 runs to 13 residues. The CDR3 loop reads CASSLRHQETQYF. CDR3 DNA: TGTGCCAGCAGCCTCCGACACCAAGAGACCCAGTACTTC.

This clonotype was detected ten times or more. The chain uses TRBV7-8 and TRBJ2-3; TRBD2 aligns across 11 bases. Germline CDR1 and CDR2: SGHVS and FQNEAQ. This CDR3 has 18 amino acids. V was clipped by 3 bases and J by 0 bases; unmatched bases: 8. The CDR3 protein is CASSFLAGGPTSTDTQYF. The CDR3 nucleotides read TGTGCCAGCAGCTTTTTAGCGGGAGGGCCCACTAGCACAGATACGCAGTATTTT.

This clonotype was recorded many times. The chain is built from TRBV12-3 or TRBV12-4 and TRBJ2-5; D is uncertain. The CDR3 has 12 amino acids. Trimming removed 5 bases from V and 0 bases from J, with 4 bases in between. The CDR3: CASSLHQETQYF. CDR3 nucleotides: TGTGCCAGCAGTCTACACCAAGAGACCCAGTACTTC.

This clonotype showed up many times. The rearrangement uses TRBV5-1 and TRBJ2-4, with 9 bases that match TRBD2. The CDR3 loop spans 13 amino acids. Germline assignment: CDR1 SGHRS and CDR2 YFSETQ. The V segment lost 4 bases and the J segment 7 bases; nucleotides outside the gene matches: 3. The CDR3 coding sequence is TGCGCCAGCAGCGTGGGGACTAGCAACATTCAGTACTTC. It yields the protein CASSVGTSNIQYF.

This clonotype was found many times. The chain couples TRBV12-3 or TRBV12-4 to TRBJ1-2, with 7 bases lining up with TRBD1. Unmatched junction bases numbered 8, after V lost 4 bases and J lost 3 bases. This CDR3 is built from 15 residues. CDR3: CASSSQQGIHYGYTF. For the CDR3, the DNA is TGTGCCAGCAGTTCCCAACAGGGGATACACTATGGCTACACCTTC.

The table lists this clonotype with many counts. CDR3 region: CASRPQGGETQYF. The CDR3 DNA reads TGTGCCAGCAGACCCCAGGGAGGAGAGACCCAGTACTTC. The rearrangement links TRBV12-3 or TRBV12-4 to TRBJ2-5; possible D gene TRBD2, 6 bases. The CDR3 sequence is 13 residues long. V lost 6 bases to trimming and J lost 4 bases, with 12 bases between them.

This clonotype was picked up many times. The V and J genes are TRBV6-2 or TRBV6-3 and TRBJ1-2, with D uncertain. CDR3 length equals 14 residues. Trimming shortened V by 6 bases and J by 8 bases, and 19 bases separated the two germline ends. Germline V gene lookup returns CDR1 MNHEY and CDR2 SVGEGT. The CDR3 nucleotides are TGTGCCAGCAGCATTCGGACCTCCAGTCGGGGCTACACCTTC. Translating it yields CASSIRTSSRGYTF.

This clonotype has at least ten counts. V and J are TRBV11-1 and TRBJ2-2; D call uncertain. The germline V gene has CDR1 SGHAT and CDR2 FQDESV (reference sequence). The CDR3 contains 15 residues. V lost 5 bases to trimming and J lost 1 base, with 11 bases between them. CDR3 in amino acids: CASSPDTLNTGELFF. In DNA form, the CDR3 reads TGTGCCAGCAGCCCCGATACCTTGAACACCGGGGAGCTGTTTTTT.

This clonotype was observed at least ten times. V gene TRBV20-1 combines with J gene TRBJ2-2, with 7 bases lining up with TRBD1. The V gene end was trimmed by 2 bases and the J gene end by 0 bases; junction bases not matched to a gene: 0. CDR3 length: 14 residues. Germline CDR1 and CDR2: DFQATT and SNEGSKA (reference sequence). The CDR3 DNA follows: TGCAGTGCTAGACAGGGGGCGAACACCGGGGAGCTGTTTTTT. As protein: CSARQGANTGELFF.

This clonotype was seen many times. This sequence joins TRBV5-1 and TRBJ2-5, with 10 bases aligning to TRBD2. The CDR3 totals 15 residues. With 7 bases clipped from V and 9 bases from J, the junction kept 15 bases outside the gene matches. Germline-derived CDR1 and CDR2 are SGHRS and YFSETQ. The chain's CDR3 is CASYTSSGRDGAQYF. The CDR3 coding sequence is TGCGCCAGCTATACTTCTAGCGGGAGAGATGGGGCCCAGTACTTC.

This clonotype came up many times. CDR3 sequence reads: CASSLGPAWGLFF. The CDR3 DNA reads TGTGCCAGCAGCTTAGGCCCAGCGTGGGGGCTGTTCTTC. V usage is TRBV11-2 and J usage is TRBJ2-1, with a tentative D call TRBD1 (6 bases). Deletions cut 1 base from V and 15 bases from J, with 16 bases between. Germline CDR1 and CDR2: SGHAT and FQNNGV. This CDR3 contains 13 residues.

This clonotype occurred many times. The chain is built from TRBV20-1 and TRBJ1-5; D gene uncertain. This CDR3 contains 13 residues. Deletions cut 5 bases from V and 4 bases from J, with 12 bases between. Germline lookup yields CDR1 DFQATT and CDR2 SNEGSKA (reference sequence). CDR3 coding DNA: TGCAGTGCTGGACCCCCCGGGAATCAGCCCCAGCATTTT. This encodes CSAGPPGNQPQHF.